Listed below are T cell receptor beta chains from one sample, sequenced in a study of blood T cells in healthy people across ages. MiXCR was run by TCRdb on the 5' RACE reads, yielding one entry per CDR3 protein. In the table there are 550,000 to 750,000 distinct CDR3 sequences, about 21% of which are singletons. Sequencing was done on a sample of blood. All receptors derive from a man between 65 and 85 years old in good health. CDR3s include the opening cysteine and the closing phenylalanine or tryptophan. A D gene is named only where the DNA matches it firmly. Size is stated for part of the rows, as once, few or many counts, or as a class when the clone is expanded.

>TRBJ2-5|TRBV6-7|-|TRBD2
CASTPTGLAGGETQYF
>TRBJ2-7|TRBV7-9|few|-
CASRPDPGTGRYEQYF
>TRBJ2-5|TRBV15|few|-
CATSRDLGGETQYF
>TRBJ1-1|TRBV5-1|-|TRBD1
CASSSKQGTNEAFF
>TRBJ1-1|TRBV7-9|-|-
CASSLDRVQAFF
>TRBJ2-5|TRBV20-1|-|-
CSATATTQETQYF
>TRBJ2-7|TRBV5-1|many|TRBD1
CASSLGQGAYEQYF
>TRBJ2-7|TRBV28|few|-
CASSWDRALAGRYEQYF
>TRBJ2-3|TRBV6-6|few|TRBD2
CASRVGLADSTDTQYF
>TRBJ2-5|TRBV10-2|once|TRBD2
CASSGRGGHETQYF
>TRBJ2-1|TRBV19|-|TRBD2
CASSRAGASYNEQFF
>TRBJ2-7|TRBV18|once|TRBD1
CASSPSRGRYYEQYF
>TRBJ1-5|TRBV20-1|-|TRBD1
CSARDPTTGGGNQPQHF
>TRBJ2-7|TRBV3-1|few|-
CASSQEGIGRDEQYF
>TRBJ2-1|TRBV20-1|few|-
CSANLISSNEQFF
>TRBJ2-1|TRBV20-1|-|-
CSARDLAVPYNEQFF
>TRBJ2-5|TRBV5-1|few|-
CASSLGNRLGQETQYF
>-|TRBV28|few|-
CASTPGGDRSSYEQYF
>TRBJ1-1|TRBV20-1|few|-
CSAPEVVGRGTEAFF
>TRBJ2-2|TRBV6-5|few|-
CASSYSWQGGTGELFF
>TRBJ2-5|TRBV2|-|-
CASSSSGFGEAQYF
>TRBJ2-7|TRBV18|-|-
CASSLRAPLGSYEQYF
>TRBJ2-2|TRBV19|-|-
CASRAIGGLTGELFF
>TRBJ1-2|TRBV7-2|few|TRBD1
CASSLEQGRFGYTF
>TRBJ2-3|TRBV20-1|few|-
CSAYQLADTQYF
>-|TRBV28|few|TRBD1
CASSLQGVKSSYEQYF
>TRBJ2-5|TRBV12-3/TRBV12-4|-|TRBD2
CASRDSGSEETQYF
>TRBJ2-5|TRBV7-9|many|-
CASSLLAETQYF
>TRBJ2-1|TRBV7-8|many|-
CASVDVSYNEQFF